This entry features one T cell receptor (beta chain) sequence. The antigen remains undetermined. The V gene end was trimmed by 5 bases and the J gene end by 1 base; junction bases not matched to a gene: 5. CDR1 and CDR2 from the germline V gene are SQVTM and ANQGSEA. CDR3 length: 13 amino acids. Healthy Caucasians supplied all donations. TCRdb re-analysed the 5' RACE reads in MiXCR, keeping a single row per CDR3 protein. The repertoire holds roughly 750,000 distinct CDR3 sequences, with 20% to 25% as singletons. These data come from a study of identical twins. Study findings and constraints: In monozygotic twins, models underestimated the sharing of out-of-frame TCR alpha.

The data also belong to a second study, concerning T cells expressing NK-cell markers. That investigation notes: The sorts in several experiments were restricted to alpha-beta TCR T cells by an anti-gamma-delta TCR antibody.

The rearrangement links TRBV29-1 to TRBJ2-7; 7 bases match TRBD1. The TCR comes from a young woman in good health. Sequencing was carried out using PBMCs. Written as DNA, the CDR3 is TGCAGCGTTCGAGAGACAGGGTCCTACGAGCAGTACTTC. Its translation is CSVRETGSYEQYF.